This T cell receptor beta chain was recovered during a study of blood T cells in healthy people across ages. Findings of the study overall: Donors of long life had a larger count of naive CD4+ cells and greater diversity than aged donors. Roughly linearly, TCR beta diversity per million T cells fell as age increased. CMV infection status of these donors was not known.

For every donor, a draw yielded approximately 9.8 milliliters of peripheral blood. A second PCR, run for roughly 7 to 12 cycles, used a sample-barcoded 5' primer plus a J-beta primer mix. TCRdb independently ran MiXCR on the 5' RACE reads; one entry per CDR3 protein. In the table there are some 750,000 distinct CDR3 sequences, 22% of which are singletons. A remark on this clonotype: The antigen remains undetermined.

Looked up from germline, CDR1 is SGHTA and CDR2 is FQGNSA. V lost 3 bases and J 6 bases, leaving 15 bases between the germline ends. The CDR3 is 15 residues long. This chain links TRBV7-2 with TRBJ1-5; D not resolved. Sequencing was done on a sample of blood. This receptor was identified in a man between 65 and 79 years old in good health. CDR3 protein: CASSFSDVPGQPQHF. CDR3 sequence (DNA): TGTGCCAGCAGCTTCTCCGACGTACCTGGTCAGCCCCAGCATTTT.